The present T cell receptor (beta chain) was sequenced within a study of response to subunit inactivated influenza vaccine. This CDR3 comprises 13 residues. V was clipped by 1 base and J by 7 bases, with 10 bases between them. Germline V gives CDR1 LGHNA, CDR2 YSLEER. This clonotype was observed a handful of times. The antigen remains undetermined. MiXCR, run by TCRdb on the RT-PCR reads, gives a single entry per CDR3 protein. In the table there are 300,000 to 350,000 distinct CDR3 sequences, 22% of which are singletons. Study results and limitations: Authors suggested that a seasonal influenza vaccination recruits few new T cells each time.

Sequenced here: PBMCs from blood, sampled approximately 22 months after vaccination. This TCR was sampled from a man between 50 and 69 years old who received an inactivated influenza vaccine. The V call is TRBV4-3, the J call TRBJ1-1; tentatively, D is TRBD1 (6 bases). This CDR3 is CASSQGGTNEAFF. CDR3 DNA: TGCGCCAGCAGCCAAGGGGGGACAAATGAAGCTTTCTTT.